The sequence of this T cell receptor beta chain was determined in a study of CD8+ T cells in alopecia areata. V shed 8 bases, J shed 1 base, and the junction held 13 bases outside the gene matches. Germline V gives CDR1 MGHDK, CDR2 SYGVNS. The CDR3 is made up of 16 amino acids. Isolated RNA was reverse transcribed into cDNA used as the sequencing template. Assay: immunoSEQ multiplex PCR; the TCRdb copy retains only in-frame clones and omits some. The table records around 210,000 clones, roughly 50% of them present only once. The TCR was taken from a human donor in good health. The chain combines TRBV25-1 with TRBJ2-5; 7 bases line up with TRBD1. Source material: CD8+ T cells sorted from blood. The chain's CDR3 is CASPDPQGPSQETQYF. CDR3 nucleotide sequence: TGTGCCAGCCCTGACCCACAGGGGCCATCCCAAGAGACCCAGTACTTC.